These 19 T cell receptor beta chains were sequenced from one sample in a study of T cell changes during pregnancy in multiple sclerosis. Method: immunoSEQ multiplex PCR; TCRdb's copy keeps in-frame clones and lacks some. The table records over 55,000 clones, 75% to 90% of them present only once. Sequencing used peripheral blood, obtained after pregnancy. The receptors originated from a female donor in good health, enrolled as a control in a pregnancy study.

The chain employs TRBV2 and TRBJ2-3; a weak D match, TRBD1 (5 bases). Per the germline V gene, CDR1 is SNHLY and CDR2 is FYNNEI. V lost 6 bases, J lost 4 bases, and 14 bases lay in between. The length of the CDR3 is 14 residues. The CDR3: CASSIGVGADTQYF. For the CDR3, the DNA is TGTGCCAGCAGCATAGGGGTTGGGGCAGATACGCAGTATTTT.

This clone has just one count. The chain couples TRBV10-2 to TRBJ1-1, with TRBD1 matching over 8 bases. The germline V gene has CDR1 WSHSY and CDR2 SAAADI. The CDR3 spans 13 residues. The V and J ends lost 3 bases and 7 bases, in that order; junction bases with no gene match: 4. CDR3 sequence reads: CASSEGQGSEAFF. DNA for the CDR3: TGCGCCAGCAGTGAAGGACAGGGCAGTGAAGCTTTCTTT.

This chain uses TRBV5-1 with TRBJ1-2, with 8 bases that match TRBD1. The CDR3 totals 15 residues. The trim removed 0 bases at V and 4 bases at J, leaving 5 bases unmatched. CDR1 and CDR2 (germline): SGHRS, YFSETQ. CDR3 residues: CASSLDGQGFYGYTF. CDR3 nucleotide sequence: TGCGCCAGCAGCTTGGACGGACAGGGTTTCTATGGCTACACCTTC.

This chain uses TRBV18 with TRBJ2-5; the D gene is possibly TRBD1 (6 bases). V lost 0 bases to trimming and J lost 0 bases, with 20 bases between them. Germline V gives CDR1 KGHSH, CDR2 LQKENI. The CDR3 contains 19 residues. CDR3: CASSPPYLSGTRDQETQYF. The CDR3, as DNA: TGTGCCAGCTCACCACCTTACCTTTCCGGGACAAGGGACCAAGAGACCCAGTACTTC. The full variable domain, completed using reference TRBV18 and TRBJ2-5, is NAGVMQNPRHLVRRRGQEARLRCSPMKGHSHVYWYRQLPEEGLKFMVYLQKENIIDESGMPKERFSAEFPKEGPSILRIQQVVRGDSAAYFCASSPPYLSGTRDQETQYFGPGTRLLVL.

V is TRBV5-4 and J is TRBJ2-5, with 13 bases lining up with TRBD2. Looked up from germline, CDR1 is SGHNT and CDR2 is YYREEE (reference sequence). The CDR3 extends over 16 amino acids. J was trimmed by 5 bases and V by 4 bases; bases with no gene match: 8. In nucleotides, the CDR3 is TGTGCCAGCAGCCCGGGACTAGCGGGGTGGTGGGAGACCCAGTACTTC. Protein product: CASSPGLAGWWETQYF.

This clone is a singleton in its sample. The chain carries TRBV30 and TRBJ2-7; weak D call: TRBD1 (6 bases). This CDR3 contains 16 residues. The V gene's germline CDR1 is GTSNPN and CDR2 SVGIG (reference sequence). V dropped 3 bases and J dropped 0 bases, with 18 bases sitting between them. The CDR3 DNA sequence: TGTGCCTGGAGAGAACGGAAGGGGGTTAGCTCCTACGAGCAGTACTTC. It translates to CAWRERKGVSSYEQYF.

The rearrangement links TRBV19 to TRBJ1-2; 7 bases fit TRBD1. V lost 1 base to trimming and J lost 6 bases; unmatched junction nucleotides: 8. The germline CDR1 and CDR2 sequences are LNHDA and SQIVND (reference sequence). The CDR3 totals 15 residues. CDR3 amino acids: CASSIAIHDRDGYTF. In DNA, the CDR3 is TGTGCCAGTAGTATAGCGATACACGACAGGGATGGCTACACCTTC.

The CDR3 nucleotides read TGTGCCAGCAGCACAGACAGGGTAGAGACCCAGTACTTC. It specifies CASSTDRVETQYF. The J gene is TRBJ2-5, the V gene TRBV9, with TRBD1 matching over 7 bases. The CDR3 runs to 13 residues. The germline gives CDR1 SGDLS, CDR2 YYNGEE. The junction had 4 bases not matched to a gene; V was cut back by 4 bases and J by 4 bases. Based on the CDR3 plus reference TRBV9 and TRBJ2-5, the full variable domain is DSGVTQTPKHLITATGQRVTLRCSPRSGDLSVYWYQQSLDQGLQFLIQYYNGEERAKGNILERFSAQQFPDLHSELNLSSLELGDSALYFCASSTDRVETQYFGPGTRLLVL.

The J gene is TRBJ2-1, the V gene TRBV9, with 7 bases aligning to TRBD2. Germline CDR1 and CDR2: SGDLS and YYNGEE. CDR3 size: 15 residues. V lost 4 bases and J lost 6; bases outside the gene matches: 10. The CDR3 spells CASSPSGLAVNEQFF. CDR3 nucleotide sequence: TGTGCCAGCAGCCCGAGTGGGCTAGCGGTCAATGAGCAGTTCTTC.

The chain is built from TRBV14 and TRBJ1-1; D perhaps matches TRBD1 (6 bases). The CDR3 totals 15 residues. The germline gives CDR1 SGHDN, CDR2 FVKESK. V shed 3 bases and J shed 4 bases, with 15 bases lying between them. The CDR3 protein is CASSQQVGGGTEAFF. The CDR3 coding sequence is TGTGCCAGCAGCCAGCAGGTGGGAGGGGGCACTGAAGCTTTCTTT.

This clone was seen only once. The rearrangement links TRBV7-2 to TRBJ1-1; 10 bases line up with TRBD1. Germline values: CDR1 SGHTA, CDR2 FQGNSA. The CDR3 spans 15 residues. Trimming removed 5 bases from V and 4 bases from J; junction bases left unmatched: 7. CDR3 region: CASSRDRGRFTEAFF. The CDR3 nucleotides are TGTGCCAGCAGCCGGGACAGGGGACGGTTCACTGAAGCTTTCTTT.

This chain links TRBV6-1 with TRBJ1-1; possibly TRBD1 for D (6 bases). The CDR3 is 14 residues long. The V gene's germline CDR1 is MNHNS and CDR2 SASEGT. With 6 bases removed from V and 0 bases from J, the gap between germline ends came to 11 bases. The CDR3 DNA is TGTGCCAGCAGCCGACAGGCCCTGAACACTGAAGCTTTCTTT. It yields the protein CASSRQALNTEAFF.

The CDR3 protein is CASSPRVRYSYEQYF. In DNA form, the CDR3 reads TGTGCCAGCAGCCCGCGGGTCAGATACTCCTACGAGCAGTACTTC. V is TRBV11-2 and J is TRBJ2-7, with D tentatively TRBD2 (5 bases). This CDR3 is 15 amino acids long. The V end was cut by 5 bases, the J end by 0 bases, with 14 bases between. The germline V gene has CDR1 SGHAT and CDR2 FQNNGV.

This sequence joins TRBV7-8 and TRBJ2-1, with 11 bases aligning to TRBD2. The junction had 10 bases not matched to a gene; V was cut back by 4 bases and J by 2 bases. Germline CDR1 SGHVS, CDR2 FQNEAQ. CDR3 length: 18 amino acids. CDR3 bases: TGTGCCAGCAGCTCGCCGGGACTAGCGGTCTCAACCTACAATGAGCAGTTCTTC. Translation: CASSSPGLAVSTYNEQFF.

The rearrangement uses TRBV11-2 and TRBJ2-4, with TRBD2 matching 8 bases. Germline V lookup: CDR1 SGHAT, CDR2 FQNNGV. Losses at the gene ends were 5 bases for V and 5 bases for J; bases not matched to a gene: 8. The CDR3 runs 15 residues. The CDR3 DNA is TGTGCCAGCAGCCCGACCCCGGGACTAGAAAACATTCAGTACTTC. This encodes CASSPTPGLENIQYF.

This rearrangement joins TRBV5-4 to TRBJ1-1; the D gene is possibly TRBD1 (5 bases). This CDR3 contains 16 residues. V was trimmed by 2 bases and J by 0 bases, leaving 14 bases between them. The germline gives CDR1 SGHNT, CDR2 YYREEE (reference sequence). In nucleotides, the CDR3 is TGTGCCAGCAGCTTCCTCGGGACTGCCCTGAACACTGAAGCTTTCTTT. This codes for CASSFLGTALNTEAFF.

The chain employs TRBV11-2 and TRBJ1-2; possibly TRBD1 for D (5 bases). V lost 1 base and J lost 1, with 13 bases in between. Germline V gene sequence: CDR1 SGHAT, CDR2 FQNNGV. The CDR3 covers 16 residues. The CDR3 spells CASSLAQGRLNYGYTF. Here the CDR3 DNA reads TGTGCCAGCAGCTTAGCCCAGGGCCGACTTAACTATGGCTACACCTTC.

This clone was counted once. CDR3 protein: CASSPADRAGNTIYF. As DNA, the CDR3 is TGTGCCAGCAGCCCAGCCGACAGGGCTGGAAACACCATATATTTT. The rearrangement uses TRBV6-5 and TRBJ1-3; TRBD1 matches at 7 bases. The CDR3 is made up of 15 amino acids. CDR1 is MNHEY, CDR2 SVGAGI, per germline. Losses at the gene ends were 6 bases for V and 2 bases for J; bases not matched to a gene: 7.

This sequence joins TRBV9 and TRBJ2-7, with D possibly matching TRBD2 (5 bases). The CDR3 totals 15 residues. In germline, CDR1 is SGDLS, CDR2 YYNGEE. The V gene lost 4 bases and the J gene lost 3 bases, with 17 bases spanning the gap. As DNA, the CDR3 is TGTGCCAGCAGCCCCCGGATGAGCGGAGGCTACGAGCAGTACTTC. It specifies CASSPRMSGGYEQYF. Together with reference TRBV9 and TRBJ2-7, the CDR3 gives the full variable domain: DSGVTQTPKHLITATGQRVTLRCSPRSGDLSVYWYQQSLDQGLQFLIQYYNGEERAKGNILERFSAQQFPDLHSELNLSSLELGDSALYFCASSPRMSGGYEQYFGPGTRLTVT.